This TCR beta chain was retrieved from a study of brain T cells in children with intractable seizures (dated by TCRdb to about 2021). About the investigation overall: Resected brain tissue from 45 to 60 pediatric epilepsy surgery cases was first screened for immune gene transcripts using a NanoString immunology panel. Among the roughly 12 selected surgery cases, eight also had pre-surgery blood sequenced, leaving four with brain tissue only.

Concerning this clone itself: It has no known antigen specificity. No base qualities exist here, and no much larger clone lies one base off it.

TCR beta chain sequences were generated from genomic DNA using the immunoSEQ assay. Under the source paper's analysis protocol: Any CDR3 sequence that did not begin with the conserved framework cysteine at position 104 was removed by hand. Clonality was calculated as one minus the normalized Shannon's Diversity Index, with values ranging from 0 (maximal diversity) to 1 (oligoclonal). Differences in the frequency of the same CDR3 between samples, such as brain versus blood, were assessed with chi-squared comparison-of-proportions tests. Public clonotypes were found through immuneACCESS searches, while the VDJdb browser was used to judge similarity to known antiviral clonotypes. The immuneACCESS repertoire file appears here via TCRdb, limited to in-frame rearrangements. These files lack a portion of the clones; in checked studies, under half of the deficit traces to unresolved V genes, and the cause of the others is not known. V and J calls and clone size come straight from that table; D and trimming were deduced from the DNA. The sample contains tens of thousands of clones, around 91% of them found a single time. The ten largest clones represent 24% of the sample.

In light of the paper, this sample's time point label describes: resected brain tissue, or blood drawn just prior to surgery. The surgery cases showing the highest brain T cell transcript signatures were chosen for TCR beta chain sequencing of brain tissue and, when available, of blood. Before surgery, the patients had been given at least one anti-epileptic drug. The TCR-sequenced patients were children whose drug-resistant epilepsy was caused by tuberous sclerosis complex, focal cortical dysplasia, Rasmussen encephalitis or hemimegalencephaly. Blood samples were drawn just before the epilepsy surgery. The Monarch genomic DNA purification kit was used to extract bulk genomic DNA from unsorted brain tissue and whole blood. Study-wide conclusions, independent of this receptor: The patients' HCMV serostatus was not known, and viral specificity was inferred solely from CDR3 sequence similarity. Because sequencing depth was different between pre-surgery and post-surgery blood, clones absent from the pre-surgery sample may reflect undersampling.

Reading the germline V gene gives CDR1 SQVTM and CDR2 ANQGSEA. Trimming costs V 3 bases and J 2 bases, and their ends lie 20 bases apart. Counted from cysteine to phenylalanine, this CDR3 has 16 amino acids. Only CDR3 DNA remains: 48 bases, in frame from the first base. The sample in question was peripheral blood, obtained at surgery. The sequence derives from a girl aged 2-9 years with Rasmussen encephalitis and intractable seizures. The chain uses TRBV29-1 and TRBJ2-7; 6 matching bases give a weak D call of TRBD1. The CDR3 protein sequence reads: CSVEGRGAYHPYEQYF. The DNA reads TGCAGCGTTGAGGGCAGGGGAGCCTACCACCCCTACGAGCAGTACTTC.